This TCR beta chain comes out of a study of cytomegalovirus exposure and HLA in healthy donors. The CDR3 contains 17 residues. Trimming took off 2 bases at V and 0 bases at J, with 13 bases between the two ends. Germline loops: CDR1 MNHNS, CDR2 SASEGT. Both 60 Vbeta primers and 13 Jbeta primers went into the PCR. Here immunoSEQ multiplex PCR was the method, and the copy in TCRdb shows in-frame clones only, minus some. The data hold around 150,000 clones, with under 75% observed a single time. V is TRBV6-1 and J is TRBJ2-2; D possibly corresponds to TRBD1 (6 bases). Sequenced: PBMCs. This receptor was taken from a woman aged 40 to 49 in good health and CMV-seronegative. This chain's CDR3 is CASSEIGGISNTGELFF. The CDR3 nucleotides read TGTGCCAGCAGTGAAATTGGGGGCATATCGAACACCGGGGAGCTGTTTTTT.